Listed below are T cell receptor beta chains from one sample, sequenced in a study of cytomegalovirus exposure and HLA in healthy donors. Profiled with immunoSEQ multiplex PCR; TCRdb holds only in-frame clones, not every one. Of hundreds of thousands of clones listed, roughly 90% were seen once; the top ten hold over 0.75%. Sequences were obtained from PBMCs. These receptors were taken from a woman under 30 in good health and CMV-seronegative. Each CDR3 is given with its conserved first and last residue. A D gene is named only where the DNA matches it firmly. Not every row has a clone size; where given, it reads once, few, many or a size class.

CDR3: CASSPSWTEKAYEQYF; DNA: TGTGCCAGCAGCCCTTCGTGGACAGAGAAGGCCTACGAGCAGTACTTC; V: TRBV7-9; D: -; J: TRBJ2-7; length: 16; size: -
CDR3: CASSLGDRDLTDTQYF; DNA: TGTGCCAGCAGCTTAGGTGACAGAGATCTCACAGATACGCAGTATTTT; V: TRBV5-5; D: -; J: TRBJ2-3; length: 16; size: -
CDR3: CAISERQGAGTEAFF; DNA: TGTGCCATCAGTGAACGACAGGGGGCGGGGACTGAAGCTTTCTTT; V: TRBV10-3; D: TRBD1; J: TRBJ1-1; length: 15; size: -
CDR3: CASSPFPPTGDHQPQHF; DNA: TGTGCCAGCAGTCCCTTCCCCCCTACCGGGGATCATCAGCCCCAGCATTTT; V: TRBV27; D: -; J: TRBJ1-5; length: 17; size: -
CDR3: CASSPHGYEQYF; DNA: TGTGCCAGCAGCCCCCACGGGTACGAGCAGTACTTC; V: TRBV7-9; D: -; J: TRBJ2-7; length: 12; size: -
CDR3: CASSQQTRGDYEQYF; DNA: TGTGCCAGCAGCCAGCAGACCCGAGGAGACTACGAGCAGTACTTC; V: TRBV4-2; D: -; J: TRBJ2-7; length: 15; size: -
CDR3: CASRRPGETVEQFF; DNA: TGTGCCAGCAGGCGCCCGGGAGAAACTGTTGAGCAGTTCTTC; V: TRBV2; D: -; J: TRBJ2-1; length: 14; size: -
CDR3: CASSLLLRGEDSPLHF; DNA: TGTGCCAGCAGTTTACTCCTCAGGGGGGAGGACTCACCCCTCCACTTT; V: TRBV28; D: TRBD1; J: TRBJ1-6; length: 16; size: few
CDR3: CASSQYEWTAKAFF; DNA: TGTGCCAGCAGCCAATACGAATGGACAGCGAAAGCTTTCTTT; V: TRBV14; D: -; J: TRBJ1-1; length: 14; size: -
CDR3: CASSEGLILAGEQYF; DNA: TGTGCCAGCAGTGAAGGTTTAATTCTAGCGGGGGAGCAGTACTTC; V: TRBV6-1; D: TRBD2; J: TRBJ2-7; length: 15; size: -
CDR3: CASRLGFLSYEQYF; DNA: TGTGCCAGCAGACTCGGGTTCTTATCCTACGAGCAGTACTTC; V: TRBV11-2; D: -; J: TRBJ2-7; length: 14; size: -
CDR3: CASSRVRDGYTF; DNA: TGTGCCAGCAGTCGAGTGAGGGATGGCTACACCTTC; V: TRBV6-1; D: -; J: TRBJ1-2; length: 12; size: -
CDR3: CSATGGTEAFF; DNA: TGCAGTGCTACAGGGGGCACTGAAGCTTTCTTT; V: TRBV20-1; D: TRBD1; J: TRBJ1-1; length: 11; size: -
CDR3: CASSERDYDNEQFF; DNA: TGTGCCAGCAGTGAACGGGACTACGACAATGAGCAGTTCTTC; V: TRBV2; D: TRBD2; J: TRBJ2-1; length: 14; size: -
CDR3: CASSELGQGVRKYF; DNA: TGTGCCAGCAGTGAACTAGGACAGGGCGTGAGGAAGTACTTC; V: TRBV6-1; D: TRBD1; J: TRBJ2-7; length: 14; size: -
CDR3: CASSLQGAGKYYEQYF; DNA: TGTGCCAGCAGTTTACAAGGGGCAGGTAAATACTACGAGCAGTACTTC; V: TRBV27; D: -; J: TRBJ2-7; length: 16; size: -
CDR3: CASSPVGQSTTEAFF; DNA: TGTGCCAGCAGCCCAGTGGGACAGTCAACCACTGAAGCTTTCTTT; V: TRBV7-9; D: TRBD1; J: TRBJ1-1; length: 15; size: once
CDR3: CASSRQTGSTDTQYF; DNA: TGTGCCAGCAGCCGTCAAACAGGGAGCACAGATACGCAGTATTTT; V: TRBV2; D: -; J: TRBJ2-3; length: 15; size: -
CDR3: CAIRDRGRENTEAFF; DNA: TGTGCCATCAGGGACAGGGGGCGCGAGAACACTGAAGCTTTCTTT; V: TRBV10-3; D: TRBD1; J: TRBJ1-1; length: 15; size: -
CDR3: CATSNRADTEAFF; DNA: TGTGCCACCAGCAACAGGGCGGACACTGAAGCTTTCTTT; V: TRBV15; D: -; J: TRBJ1-1; length: 13; size: -
CDR3: CASSPVLAGVDTGELFF; DNA: TGTGCCAGCAGCCCGGTCTTAGCGGGAGTAGATACCGGGGAGCTGTTTTTT; V: TRBV5-4; D: TRBD2; J: TRBJ2-2; length: 17; size: -
CDR3: CASSPPFPSSYEQYF; DNA: TGTGCCAGCTCACCACCATTCCCCTCCTCCTACGAGCAGTACTTC; V: TRBV18; D: -; J: TRBJ2-7; length: 15; size: few
CDR3: CASTEGATRIHEQYF; DNA: TGTGCCAGCACCGAAGGGGCAACTCGGATTCACGAGCAGTACTTC; V: TRBV2; D: -; J: TRBJ2-7; length: 15; size: once
CDR3: CASSPTGTSASSYEQYF; DNA: TGTGCCAGCAGTCCCACCGGGACTAGCGCGAGCTCCTACGAGCAGTACTTC; V: TRBV27; D: TRBD2; J: TRBJ2-7; length: 17; size: -